This entry lists 13 T cell receptor beta chains sequenced from one sample in a study of cytomegalovirus exposure and HLA in healthy donors. Primers included in the PCR were 60 Vbeta and 13 Jbeta primers. Sequencing used immunoSEQ multiplex PCR; TCRdb keeps in-frame clones, though not all of them. Here the sample spans under 250,000 clones, over 65% being singletons. The source material was PBMCs. The origin of the receptors is a human donor in good health.

The rearrangement joins TRBV5-6 to TRBJ1-2; possible D gene TRBD1, 6 bases. Germline lookup yields CDR1 SGHDT and CDR2 YYEEEE. CDR3 length: 14 amino acids. V gave up 0 bases and J gave up 3 bases, with 9 bases separating them. In DNA form, the CDR3 reads TGTGCCAGCAGCTTGGCAGGGGTCCACTATGGCTACACCTTC. The encoded protein is CASSLAGVHYGYTF.

The V call is TRBV5-1, the J call TRBJ2-3, with TRBD2 matching 15 bases. V shed 4 bases and J 0 bases; nucleotides not matched to a gene: 9. CDR1 and CDR2 from the germline V gene are SGHRS and YFSETQ. CDR3 length: 19 residues. DNA of the CDR3: TGCGCCAGCAGCCCGGGACTAGCGGGGGGAACACTTAGCACAGATACGCAGTATTTT. Translation: CASSPGLAGGTLSTDTQYF.

The chain has TRBV10-2 and TRBJ2-7; the match to TRBD2 covers 8 bases. Looked up from germline, CDR1 is WSHSY and CDR2 is SAAADI. The CDR3 is made up of 14 amino acids. Trimming at V came to 6 bases and at J to 3 bases, leaving 7 bases not matched to a gene. The CDR3 protein is CASRGGRIDYEQYF. The CDR3 coding sequence is TGCGCCAGCAGGGGCGGGAGGATCGACTACGAGCAGTACTTC.

The V gene is TRBV7-9, the J gene TRBJ2-3; TRBD2 might be the D (6 bases). The CDR3 loop spans 15 amino acids. Germline assignment: CDR1 SEHNR and CDR2 FQNEAQ (reference sequence). V lost 6 bases and J lost 1, with 14 bases in between. The CDR3: CASSPGLPGTDTQYF. The CDR3 DNA reads TGTGCCAGCAGTCCGGGACTCCCTGGCACAGATACGCAGTATTTT.

The V gene is TRBV30, the J gene TRBJ2-5; TRBD1 matches at 8 bases. The J call may not be correct, given that the DNA end is closer to TRBJ2-7. The CDR3 sequence is 15 residues long. Germline CDR1 reads GTSNPN; CDR2 reads SVGIG (reference sequence). CDR3 loop: CAWSVGDRTAYEQYF. CDR3 in DNA: TGTGCCTGGAGTGTTGGGGACAGGACAGCCTACGAGCAGTACTTC.

The chain joins TRBV7-2 to TRBJ1-1, with D unresolved. Trimming removed 1 base from V and 1 base from J, with 7 bases in between. The CDR3 contains 14 residues. The germline gives CDR1 SGHTA, CDR2 FQGNSA. CDR3 sequence: CASSLVGGNTEAFF. The CDR3 nucleotides are TGTGCCAGCAGCTTAGTCGGCGGGAACACTGAAGCTTTCTTT.

The J gene is TRBJ2-7, the V gene TRBV5-1; 7 bases align to TRBD1. CDR1 and CDR2 (germline): SGHRS, YFSETQ. CDR3 length equals 17 residues. J was trimmed by 1 base and V by 0 bases; bases with no gene match: 10. The CDR3 coding sequence is TGCGCCAGCAGCTTGGCTACGGGGACAGCCACTTCCTACGAGCAGTACTTC. Translating gives CASSLATGTATSYEQYF.

The chain recombines TRBV29-1 with TRBJ2-2, with 9 bases lining up with TRBD2. The V segment lost 3 bases and the J segment 4 bases; nucleotides outside the gene matches: 6. The CDR3 spans 15 residues. The germline V gene has CDR1 SQVTM and CDR2 ANQGSEA. CDR3 region: CSVDSGSRTTGELFF. The DNA for the CDR3 is TGCAGCGTTGATAGCGGGAGCAGAACCACCGGGGAGCTGTTTTTT.

Here the CDR3 DNA reads TGCGCCAGCAGCCTGGGACAGGGGTTCGACGAGCAGTACTTC. As protein: CASSLGQGFDEQYF. The rearrangement joins TRBV4-1 to TRBJ2-7, with 10 bases lining up with TRBD1. Trimming took 4 bases from V and 5 from J; bases not matched to a gene: 5. The germline gives CDR1 MGHRA, CDR2 YSYEKL. This CDR3 has 14 residues.

V gene TRBV9 combines with J gene TRBJ2-3; D not certain. Germline V lookup: CDR1 SGDLS, CDR2 YYNGEE. The V gene lost 4 bases and the J gene lost 1 base, with 7 bases spanning the gap. The CDR3 extends over 13 amino acids. DNA of the CDR3: TGTGCCAGCAGCCCTCCCGGCACAGATACGCAGTATTTT. It is translated as CASSPPGTDTQYF.

This clone was seen only once. The J gene is TRBJ2-5, the V gene TRBV14; tentative D call: TRBD2 (6 bases). CDR1 is SGHDN, CDR2 FVKESK, per germline. The ends were cut back, 4 bases at V and 0 bases at J, with 12 bases in the middle. This CDR3 has 15 residues. The CDR3, as DNA: TGTGCCAGCAGCCCTGGGGGGTGGTACCAAGAGACCCAGTACTTC. This translates into CASSPGGWYQETQYF.

V and J are TRBV2 and TRBJ1-2, with 7 bases identical to TRBD1. The V gene's germline CDR1 is SNHLY and CDR2 FYNNEI. The CDR3 length is 16 residues. V lost 10 bases to trimming and J lost 4 bases; unmatched junction nucleotides: 18. CDR3 in DNA: TGTGCCACCCAGGGCGATGACAGGGTGCCCCCCTATGGCTACACCTTC. This encodes CATQGDDRVPPYGYTF. Drawing the rest from reference TRBV2 and TRBJ1-2, the complete variable domain is EPEVTQTPSHQVTQMGQEVILRCVPISNHLYFYWYRQILGQKVEFLVSFYNNEISEKSEIFDDQFSVERPDGSNFTLKIRSTKLEDSAMYFCATQGDDRVPPYGYTFGSGTRLTVV.

The V gene is TRBV2, the J gene TRBJ1-2, with a possible D match to TRBD1 (5 bases). The germline V gene encodes CDR1 SNHLY and CDR2 FYNNEI. The germline V and J ends were trimmed by 5 bases and 5 bases, with 9 bases remaining between them. The CDR3 has 12 amino acids. DNA of the CDR3: TGTGCCAGCAGTCCAGGGTTGTATGGCTACACCTTC. Residues: CASSPGLYGYTF. Full variable domain (rest looked up from reference TRBV2 and TRBJ1-2): EPEVTQTPSHQVTQMGQEVILRCVPISNHLYFYWYRQILGQKVEFLVSFYNNEISEKSEIFDDQFSVERPDGSNFTLKIRSTKLEDSAMYFCASSPGLYGYTFGSGTRLTVV.